The TCR beta chain described here comes from a study of response to subunit inactivated influenza vaccine. Each CDR3 protein gets one entry after TCRdb re-called the RT-PCR reads with MiXCR. The data contain roughly 650,000 distinct CDR3 sequences, approximately 15% of them seen just once; the ten biggest clones take up under 14%. The CDR3 is 16 amino acids. V lost 3 bases and J lost 10; bases outside the gene matches: 13. Germline assignment: CDR1 SGDLS and CDR2 YYNGEE. The source is a man aged 45-65 years who received an inactivated influenza vaccine. The genes are TRBV9 and TRBJ1-6, with 7 nucleotides matching TRBD1. This material consisted of PBMCs from blood, taken 12 days after vaccination. CDR3 protein: CASSASPTTGNSPLHF. The CDR3 DNA reads TGTGCCAGCAGCGCCTCACCGACGACAGGGAACTCACCCCTCCACTTT. The full variable domain, rest sourced from reference TRBV9 and TRBJ1-6, is DSGVTQTPKHLITATGQRVTLRCSPRSGDLSVYWYQQSLDQGLQFLIQYYNGEERAKGNILERFSAQQFPDLHSELNLSSLELGDSALYFCASSASPTTGNSPLHFGNGTRLTVT.